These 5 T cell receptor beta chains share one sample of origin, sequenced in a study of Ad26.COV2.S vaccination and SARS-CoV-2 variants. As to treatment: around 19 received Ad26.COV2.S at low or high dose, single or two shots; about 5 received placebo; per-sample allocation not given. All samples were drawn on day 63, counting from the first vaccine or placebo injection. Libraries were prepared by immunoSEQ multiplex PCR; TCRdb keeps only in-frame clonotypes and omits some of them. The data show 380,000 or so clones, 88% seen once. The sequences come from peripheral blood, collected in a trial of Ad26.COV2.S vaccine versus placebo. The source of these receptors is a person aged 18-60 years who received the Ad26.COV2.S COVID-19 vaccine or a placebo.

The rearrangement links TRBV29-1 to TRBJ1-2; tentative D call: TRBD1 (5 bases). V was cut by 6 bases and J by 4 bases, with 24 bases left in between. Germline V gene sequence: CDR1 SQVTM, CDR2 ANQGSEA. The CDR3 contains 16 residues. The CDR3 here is CSVNLGPSFGAYGYTF. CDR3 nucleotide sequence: TGCAGCGTCAATCTGGGGCCAAGCTTTGGGGCCTATGGCTACACCTTC.

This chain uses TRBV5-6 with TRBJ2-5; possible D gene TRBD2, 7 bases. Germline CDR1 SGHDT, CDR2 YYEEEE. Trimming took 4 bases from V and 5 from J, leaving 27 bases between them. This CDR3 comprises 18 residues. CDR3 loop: CASSPHWVRGAGLETQYF. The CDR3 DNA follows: TGTGCCAGCAGCCCGCATTGGGTACGGGGGGCAGGTCTGGAGACCCAGTACTTC.

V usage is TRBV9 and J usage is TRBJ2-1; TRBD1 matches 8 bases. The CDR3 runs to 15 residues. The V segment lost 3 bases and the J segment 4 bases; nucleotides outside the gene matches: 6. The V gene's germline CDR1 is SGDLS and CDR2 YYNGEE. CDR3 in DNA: TGTGCCAGCAGCGCTGGGGACAGGTCATACAATGAGCAGTTCTTC. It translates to CASSAGDRSYNEQFF.

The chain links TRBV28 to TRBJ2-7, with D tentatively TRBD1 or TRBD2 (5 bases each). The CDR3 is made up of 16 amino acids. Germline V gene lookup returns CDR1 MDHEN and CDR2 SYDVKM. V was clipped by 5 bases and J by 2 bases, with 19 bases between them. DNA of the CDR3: TGTGCCAGCAGTGGGGGTCTCGTGGTAGGGACCTACGAGCAGTACTTC. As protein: CASSGGLVVGTYEQYF. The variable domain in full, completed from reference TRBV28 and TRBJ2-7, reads DVKVTQSSRYLVKRTGEKVFLECVQDMDHENMFWYRQDPGLGLRLIYFSYDVKMKEKGDIPEGYSVSREKKERFSLILESASTNQTSMYLCASSGGLVVGTYEQYFGPGTRLTVT.

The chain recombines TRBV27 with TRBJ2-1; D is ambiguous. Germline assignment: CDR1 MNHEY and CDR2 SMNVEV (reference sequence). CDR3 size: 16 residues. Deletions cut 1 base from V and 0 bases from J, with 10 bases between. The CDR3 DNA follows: TGTGCCAGCAGTTTATTTCCCTCGGGCTCCTACAATGAGCAGTTCTTC. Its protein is CASSLFPSGSYNEQFF.